The 3 T cell receptor beta chains given below trace back to one sample, sequenced in a study of long-term antiretroviral therapy in people with HIV. It was version v3.0 of the immunoSEQ assay that was run at survey level. The protocol was immunoSEQ multiplex PCR, while the TCRdb copy is restricted to in-frame clones and leaves out a portion. The table has tens of thousands of clones, around 82% seen once. The starting material was unsorted PBMCs, obtained 2.9 years after starting antiretroviral therapy. These receptor sequences come from a woman aged 30 to 39 with HIV.

The chain uses TRBV5-6 and TRBJ1-5; no firm D call. Germline lookup yields CDR1 SGHDT and CDR2 YYEEEE. Trimming removed 1 base at V and 4 bases at J, with 12 bases between. The CDR3 sequence is 15 residues long. The CDR3 loop reads CASSLIRNKNQPQHF. CDR3 nucleotides: TGTGCCAGCAGCTTGATCCGGAACAAAAATCAGCCCCAGCATTTT.

The rearrangement uses TRBV5-1 and TRBJ1-2; 7 bases agree with TRBD1. Germline CDR1 SGHRS, CDR2 YFSETQ. V was clipped by 4 bases and J by 0 bases; unmatched bases: 12. This CDR3 comprises 17 residues. CDR3 amino acids: CASSPGQPKTPNYGYTF. DNA for the CDR3: TGCGCCAGCAGCCCGGGACAGCCCAAGACTCCTAACTATGGCTACACCTTC.

The rearrangement uses TRBV11-2 and TRBJ1-1; tentative D call: TRBD1 (6 bases). The CDR3 covers 14 residues. The ends were cut back, 5 bases at V and 10 bases at J, with 20 bases in the middle. Germline lookup yields CDR1 SGHAT and CDR2 FQNNGV. The DNA of the CDR3 is TGTGCCAGCAGCCCCTCGGGGGGCGTCGAGGGAGCTTTCTTT. Translating it yields CASSPSGGVEGAFF.